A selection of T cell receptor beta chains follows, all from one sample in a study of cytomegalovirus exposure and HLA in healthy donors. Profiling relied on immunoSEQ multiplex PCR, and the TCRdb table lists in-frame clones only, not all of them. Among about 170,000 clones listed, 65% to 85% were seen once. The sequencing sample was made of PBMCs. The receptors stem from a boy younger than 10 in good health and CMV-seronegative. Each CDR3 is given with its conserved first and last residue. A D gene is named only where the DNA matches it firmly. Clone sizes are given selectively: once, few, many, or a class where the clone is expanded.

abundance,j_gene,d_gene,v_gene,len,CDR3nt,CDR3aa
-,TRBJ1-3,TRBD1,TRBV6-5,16,TGTGCCAGCAGTTACAGGGGGCTCTTCTCTGGAAACACCATATATTTT,CASSYRGLFSGNTIYF
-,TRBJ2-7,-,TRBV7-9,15,TGTGCCAGCAGCTTAGTAGGTCAGACTGCCTACGAGCAGTACTTC,CASSLVGQTAYEQYF
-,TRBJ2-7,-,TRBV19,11,TGTGCCAGTACTTCCTCGGGCGAGCAGTACTTC,CASTSSGEQYF
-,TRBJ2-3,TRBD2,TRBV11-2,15,TGTGCCAGCAGCTTAGGGGGACTAGACACAGATACGCAGTATTTT,CASSLGGLDTDTQYF
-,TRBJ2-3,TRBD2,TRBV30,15,TGTGCCTGGGGGTCAGCGGGGGGGCGGGCAGATACGCAGTATTTT,CAWGSAGGRADTQYF
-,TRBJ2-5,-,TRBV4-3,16,TGCGCCAGCAGCCAAGATGTCGGGGGTAGAGAAGAGACCCAGTACTTC,CASSQDVGGREETQYF
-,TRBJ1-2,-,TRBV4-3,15,TGCGCCAGCAGCCAAGACTACAGGGAGGGCTATGGCTACACCTTC,CASSQDYREGYGYTF
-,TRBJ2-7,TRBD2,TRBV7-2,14,TGTGCCAGCAGTTACACTAGCGGCTCCTACGAGCAGTACTTC,CASSYTSGSYEQYF
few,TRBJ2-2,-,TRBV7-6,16,TGTGCCAGCAGCTTCCCCGGGGGGCAGAACACCGGGGAGCTGTTTTTT,CASSFPGGQNTGELFF
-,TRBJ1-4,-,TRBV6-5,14,TGTGCCAGCAGCCCGACAGCAACTAATGAAAAACTGTTTTTT,CASSPTATNEKLFF
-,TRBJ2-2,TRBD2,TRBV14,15,TGTGCCAGCAGCCAACTAGCGGAGAACACCGGGGAGCTGTTTTTT,CASSQLAENTGELFF
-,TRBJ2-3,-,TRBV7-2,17,TGTGCCAGCAGCTGGCGAGGTTTGGGCGGGAAGTCAGATACGCAGTATTTT,CASSWRGLGGKSDTQYF
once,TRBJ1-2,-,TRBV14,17,TGTGCCAGCAGCCAAGATCGATTCCCACGGGTCTCCTATGGCTACACCTTC,CASSQDRFPRVSYGYTF
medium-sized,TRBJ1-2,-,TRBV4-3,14,TGCGCCAGCACCCCTTTGGCAGGGGATACTGGCTACACCTTC,CASTPLAGDTGYTF
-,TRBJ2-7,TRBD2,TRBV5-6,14,TGTGCCAGCAGCAGCCCTAGCGGGAGATACGAGCAGTACTTC,CASSSPSGRYEQYF
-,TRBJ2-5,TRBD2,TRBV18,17,TGTGCCAGCTCACCACGGACTAGCGGGACCTACCAAGAGACCCAGTACTTC,CASSPRTSGTYQETQYF
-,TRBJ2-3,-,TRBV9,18,TGTGCCAGCAGCAGACGATTGAGAGGTTCCGGGACAACAGATACGCAGTATTTT,CASSRRLRGSGTTDTQYF
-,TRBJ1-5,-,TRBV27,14,TGTGCCAGCAGGCTAGCGGACGGGAATCAGCCCCAGCATTTT,CASRLADGNQPQHF
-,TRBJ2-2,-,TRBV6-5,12,TGTGCCAGCAGTCCTCCGGCCGGGGAGCTGTTTTTT,CASSPPAGELFF
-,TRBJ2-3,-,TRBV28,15,TGTGCCAGCAGTCCACCGGGACTCGGTACAGATACGCAGTATTTT,CASSPPGLGTDTQYF
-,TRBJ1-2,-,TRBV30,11,TGTGCCTGGGTACAGGGCTATGGCTACACCTTC,CAWVQGYGYTF
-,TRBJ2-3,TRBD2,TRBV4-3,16,TGCGCCAGCAGCCAAATGACTAGCGGGGGGGCCGGGACGCAGTATTTT,CASSQMTSGGAGTQYF
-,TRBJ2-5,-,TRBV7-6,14,TGTGCCAGCAGCCTAGGGGCAGGGGGGGAGACCCAGTACTTC,CASSLGAGGETQYF
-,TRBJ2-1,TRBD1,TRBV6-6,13,TGTGCCAGCCGGGACAGGGGGCTCGATGAGCAGTTCTTC,CASRDRGLDEQFF
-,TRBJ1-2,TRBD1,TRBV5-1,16,TGCGCCAGCAGCGATCGCACAGGGGCGTCTAACTATGGCTACACCTTC,CASSDRTGASNYGYTF
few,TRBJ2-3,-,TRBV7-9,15,TGTGCCAGCAGCTCCACTGGACTCGTTTCAGATACGCAGTATTTT,CASSSTGLVSDTQYF
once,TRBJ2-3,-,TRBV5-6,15,TGTGCCAGCAGCTTGGTGGCCGGGGGCACAGATACGCAGTATTTT,CASSLVAGGTDTQYF
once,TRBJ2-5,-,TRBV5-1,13,TGCGCCAGCAGCTTGGAGGGGCAAGAGACCCAGTACTTC,CASSLEGQETQYF
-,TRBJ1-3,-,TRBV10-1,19,TGCGCCACCCCTTTCCGGGCCCGCAGACTAAATGGTGATGGAAACACCATATATTTT,CATPFRARRLNGDGNTIYF
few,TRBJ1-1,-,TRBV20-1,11,TGCAGTGCTTTAGGGGGCACTGAAGCTTTCTTT,CSALGGTEAFF
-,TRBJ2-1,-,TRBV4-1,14,TGCGCCAGCAGCCAAGTGATCCAGAGGAATGAGCAGTTCTTC,CASSQVIQRNEQFF
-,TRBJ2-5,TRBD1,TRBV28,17,TGTGCCAGCAGTCCCCTCGGACAGGTCGTATTCCAAGAGACCCAGTACTTC,CASSPLGQVVFQETQYF
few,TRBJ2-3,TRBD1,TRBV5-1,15,TGCGCCAGCGCCTCAGACAGGGCTAGCACAGATACGCAGTATTTT,CASASDRASTDTQYF
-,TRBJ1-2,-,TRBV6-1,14,TGTGCCAGCAGTGACACCCCGTGGAGCTATGGCTACACCTTC,CASSDTPWSYGYTF
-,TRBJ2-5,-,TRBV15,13,TGTGCCACCAGCGGGACTTTCCAAGAGACCCAGTACTTC,CATSGTFQETQYF
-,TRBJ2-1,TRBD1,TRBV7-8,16,TGTGCCAGCAGCTTAGCGGGACAGAAGTGGTACAATGAGCAGTTCTTC,CASSLAGQKWYNEQFF
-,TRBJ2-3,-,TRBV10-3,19,TGTGCCATCAGTGAAAAGGGCCCGGGGTTCATTCCTAGCACAGATACGCAGTATTTT,CAISEKGPGFIPSTDTQYF
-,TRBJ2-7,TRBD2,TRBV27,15,TGTGCCAGCAGTTTGAAGAGCGGGAGCTTCTACGAGCAGTACTTC,CASSLKSGSFYEQYF
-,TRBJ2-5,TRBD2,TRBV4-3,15,TGCGCCAGCAGCCAATCAAGGACTAGTCAAGAGACCCAGTACTTC,CASSQSRTSQETQYF
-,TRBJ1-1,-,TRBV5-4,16,TGTGCCAGCAGCTTGGGAGTGAGAGACATGAACACTGAAGCTTTCTTT,CASSLGVRDMNTEAFF
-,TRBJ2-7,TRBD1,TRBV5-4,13,TGTGCCAGCAGCCACGACAGGGCGTACGAGCAGTACTTC,CASSHDRAYEQYF
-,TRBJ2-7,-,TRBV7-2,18,TGTGCCAGCAGCTTAAGTCCGGGTCTCCTTACTAGAAGTTACGAGCAGTACTTC,CASSLSPGLLTRSYEQYF
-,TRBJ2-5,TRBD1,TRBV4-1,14,TGCGCCAGCCGAGACCAGGGGGCCAGGGAGACCCAGTACTTC,CASRDQGARETQYF
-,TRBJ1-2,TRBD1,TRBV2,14,TGTGCCAGCCGGGACAGGGGTTTGAACTATGGCTACACCTTC,CASRDRGLNYGYTF
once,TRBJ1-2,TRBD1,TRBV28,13,TGTGCCAGTCAGGACAGGGTTGTTTATGGCTACACCTTC,CASQDRVVYGYTF
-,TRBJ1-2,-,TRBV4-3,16,TGCGCCAGCAGCCAAGAAAGCGGGACACCGGTCTATGGCTACACCTTC,CASSQESGTPVYGYTF
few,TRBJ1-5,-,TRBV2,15,TGTGCCAGCAGTGATGTGGCAGGATCCAATCAGCCCCAGCATTTT,CASSDVAGSNQPQHF
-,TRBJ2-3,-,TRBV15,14,TGTGCCACCAGCAGAGATGAGGGTCCAGATACGCAGTATTTT,CATSRDEGPDTQYF
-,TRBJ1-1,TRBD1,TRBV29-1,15,TGCAGCGTTTCGTCCGGGACAGGGACAAAGACTGAAGCTTTCTTT,CSVSSGTGTKTEAFF
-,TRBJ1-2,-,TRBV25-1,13,TGTGCCAGCAGTGAGTCGCGGGGATATGGCTACACCTTC,CASSESRGYGYTF
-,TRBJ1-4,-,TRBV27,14,TGTGCCAGCAGTTTGGGGCAGGGAAATGAAAAACTGTTTTTT,CASSLGQGNEKLFF